The present T cell receptor (beta chain) was sequenced within a study of monozygotic twins with inflammatory bowel disease. The study, taken as a whole, reports: The existence of one strong signal or clonotype linked to IBD lacked support.

On this clonotype: No antigen is known for it.

Blood samples, whole and unsorted for T cells, yielded the isolated total RNA. There are 15 residues in the CDR3. Germline-derived CDR1 and CDR2 are SNHLY and FYNNEI. TCRdb re-called the 5' RACE reads and gives one entry per CDR3 protein, without DNA. The table lists 200,000 to 250,000 distinct CDR3 sequences, with approximately 1.6% in the top ten. The sequenced sample consisted of blood. This chain joins TRBV2 and TRBJ1-4; TCRdb returns TRBD1, unconfirmable since there is no DNA. This TCR derives from a human donor with ulcerative colitis or Crohn's disease, or a healthy co-twin of an affected twin (not recorded which). The CDR3 sequence: CASRPHPGGNEKLFF.